The entry below describes one T cell receptor beta chain. TCRdb reprocessed the 5' RACE reads and keeps a single row for each CDR3 protein, giving no DNA. The sample is made up of fewer than 550,000 distinct CDR3 sequences, and the top ten hold approximately 2.3% of it. This sample was included in a study of monozygotic twins with inflammatory bowel disease. The V gene's germline CDR1 is SGHVS and CDR2 FNYEAQ. This CDR3 is built from 14 residues. Sequenced: blood. This receptor was identified in a human donor with ulcerative colitis or Crohn's disease, or a healthy co-twin of an affected twin (not recorded which). The chain employs TRBV7-6 and TRBJ2-3; TCRdb outputs TRBD1, but without DNA this stays unchecked. CDR3 sequence: CASSLESVADTQYF. Combining the CDR3 with reference TRBV7-6 and TRBJ2-3 gives the whole variable domain GAGVSQSPRYKVTKRGQDVALRCDPISGHVSLYWYRQALGQGPEFLTYFNYEAQQDKSGLPNDRFSAERPEGSISTLTIQRTEQRDSAMYRCASSLESVADTQYFGPGTRLTVL.